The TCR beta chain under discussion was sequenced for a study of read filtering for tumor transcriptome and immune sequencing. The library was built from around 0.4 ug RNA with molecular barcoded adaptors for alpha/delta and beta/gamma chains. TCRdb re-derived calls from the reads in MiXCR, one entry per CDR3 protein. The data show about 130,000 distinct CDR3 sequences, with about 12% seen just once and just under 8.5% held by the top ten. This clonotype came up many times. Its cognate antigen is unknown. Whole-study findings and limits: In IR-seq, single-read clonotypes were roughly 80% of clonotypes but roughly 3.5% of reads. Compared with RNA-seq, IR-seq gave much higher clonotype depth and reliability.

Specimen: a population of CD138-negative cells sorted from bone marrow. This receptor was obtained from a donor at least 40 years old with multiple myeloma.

The CDR3 here is CASSDVRRTPNTGELFF. CDR3 in DNA: TGTGCCAGCAGTGATGTTAGAAGGACACCGAACACCGGGGAGCTGTTTTTT. The rearrangement joins TRBV6-6 to TRBJ2-2, with D possibly TRBD1 on 5 matching bases. The V gene lost 5 bases and the J gene lost 0 bases, with 16 bases spanning the gap. The CDR3 has 17 amino acids. The germline V gene has CDR1 MNHNY and CDR2 SVGAGI (reference sequence).